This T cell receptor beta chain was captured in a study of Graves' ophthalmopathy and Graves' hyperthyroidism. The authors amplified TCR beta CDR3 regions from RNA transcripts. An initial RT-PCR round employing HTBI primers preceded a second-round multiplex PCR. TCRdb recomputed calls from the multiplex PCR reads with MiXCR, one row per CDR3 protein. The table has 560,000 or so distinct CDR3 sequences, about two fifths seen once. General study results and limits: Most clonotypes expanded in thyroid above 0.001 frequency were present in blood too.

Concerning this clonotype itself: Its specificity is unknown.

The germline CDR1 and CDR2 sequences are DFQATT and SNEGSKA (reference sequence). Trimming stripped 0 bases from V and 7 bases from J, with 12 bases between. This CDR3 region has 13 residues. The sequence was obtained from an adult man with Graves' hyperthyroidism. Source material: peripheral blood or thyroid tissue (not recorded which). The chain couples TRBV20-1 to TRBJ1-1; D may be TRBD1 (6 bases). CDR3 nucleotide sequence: TGCAGTGCTAGAGATCGGGGGGCAGTTGAAGCTTTCTTT. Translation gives CSARDRGAVEAFF.